These 9 T cell receptor beta chains originate from one sample sequenced in a study of Tregs in tolerant kidney transplant recipients. The nonmyeloablative bone marrow transplants came from related graft donors, with transient mixed chimerism. Sequenced by immunoSEQ multiplex PCR; TCRdb stores in-frame clones only, minus some. The sample consists of nearly 50,000 clones, roughly nine tenths of them appearing once. The starting material was CD8+ T cells from blood (PBMCs), obtained 12 months after the transplant. These TCRs come from a human patient who received a combined kidney and bone marrow transplant. Some T cells may have originated in the graft donor.

The V call is TRBV9, the J call TRBJ2-7, with 9 bases lining up with TRBD1. V lost 3 bases and J lost 3; bases outside the gene matches: 7. Germline V lookup: CDR1 SGDLS, CDR2 YYNGEE. CDR3 size: 15 residues. The CDR3 sequence is CASSDTGTGIYEQYF. As DNA, the CDR3 is TGTGCCAGCAGCGACACCGGGACAGGGATCTACGAGCAGTACTTC.

The chain employs TRBV7-2 and TRBJ2-7; maybe TRBD2 (6 bases). V was shortened by 1 base and J by 3 bases, with 16 bases between the two germline ends. Germline V lookup: CDR1 SGHTA, CDR2 FQGNSA. The CDR3 is made up of 16 amino acids. The CDR3 here is CASSLVPGDGYYEQYF. In DNA form, the CDR3 reads TGTGCCAGCAGCTTAGTCCCGGGGGACGGATACTACGAGCAGTACTTC. Together with reference TRBV7-2 and TRBJ2-7, the CDR3 gives the full variable domain: GAGVSQSPSNKVTEKGKDVELRCDPISGHTALYWYRQSLGQGLEFLIYFQGNSAPDKSGLPSDRFSAERTGGSVSTLTIQRTQQEDSAVYLCASSLVPGDGYYEQYFGPGTRLTVT.

This chain uses TRBV27 with TRBJ2-7; TRBD1 is a possible D gene (5 bases). Germline V lookup: CDR1 MNHEY, CDR2 SMNVEV (reference sequence). This CDR3 is built from 14 residues. Trimming cost V 3 bases and J 2 bases, with 11 bases left between them. The CDR3 sequence: CASSFSQGTYEQYF. CDR3 in DNA: TGTGCCAGCAGTTTTAGCCAGGGAACCTACGAGCAGTACTTC.

This clone came up a few times. This chain links TRBV19 with TRBJ2-7; 8 nucleotides agree with TRBD1. Germline CDR1 and CDR2: LNHDA and SQIVND (reference sequence). This CDR3 is 13 amino acids long. V lost 4 bases, J lost 6 bases, and 5 bases stayed unmatched. The CDR3 reads CASSTAGGSEQYF. In DNA, the CDR3 is TGTGCCAGTAGTACCGCAGGGGGCTCCGAGCAGTACTTC.

This sequence joins TRBV28 and TRBJ1-4; D is possibly TRBD1 (6 bases). With 3 bases removed from V and 3 bases from J, the gap between germline ends came to 11 bases. The CDR3 spans 15 residues. CDR1 and CDR2 from the germline V gene are MDHEN and SYDVKM. The CDR3 loop is CASSLVQGPNEKLFF. Here the CDR3 DNA reads TGTGCCAGCAGTTTGGTACAGGGCCCTAATGAAAAACTGTTTTTT.

The chain employs TRBV4-1 and TRBJ2-7; TRBD2 might be the D (5 bases). The V end lost 0 bases, the J end lost 3 bases, and 12 bases lay between the germline ends. CDR1 and CDR2 from the germline V gene are MGHRA and YSYEKL. The CDR3 runs 15 residues. The CDR3 nucleotides read TGCGCCAGCAGCCAAGAGGTTAGCGAAAGCTACGAGCAGTACTTC. It yields the protein CASSQEVSESYEQYF.

In this sample, this clone is medium-sized. Other DNA sequences in this sample translate to the same CDR3. This chain joins TRBV7-9 and TRBJ1-1; 8 bases line up with TRBD1. V lost 5 bases, J lost 3 bases, and 5 bases stayed unmatched. This CDR3 contains 14 residues. Germline CDR1 SEHNR, CDR2 FQNEAQ (reference sequence). The CDR3 is CASSPNRGDTEAFF. CDR3 sequence (DNA): TGTGCCAGCAGCCCAAACAGGGGGGACACTGAAGCTTTCTTT.

V gene TRBV7-9 combines with J gene TRBJ2-7; no reliable D call. Germline V gene lookup returns CDR1 SEHNR and CDR2 FQNEAQ (reference sequence). Trimming left V 6 bases short and J 0 bases short, with 9 bases between. The CDR3 runs to 13 residues. Written as DNA, the CDR3 is TGTGCCAGCAGGGGCCCCACCTCCTACGAGCAGTACTTC. Amino acids: CASRGPTSYEQYF.

In nucleotides, the CDR3 is TGTGCCAGTAGGGGGCCGGACTACGAGCAGTACTTC. Its translation: CASRGPDYEQYF. The rearrangement links TRBV19 to TRBJ2-7; possibly TRBD1 for D (5 bases). Germline CDR1 and CDR2: LNHDA and SQIVND (reference sequence). This CDR3 spans 12 amino acids. Trimming removed 6 bases at V and 3 bases at J, with 9 bases between.